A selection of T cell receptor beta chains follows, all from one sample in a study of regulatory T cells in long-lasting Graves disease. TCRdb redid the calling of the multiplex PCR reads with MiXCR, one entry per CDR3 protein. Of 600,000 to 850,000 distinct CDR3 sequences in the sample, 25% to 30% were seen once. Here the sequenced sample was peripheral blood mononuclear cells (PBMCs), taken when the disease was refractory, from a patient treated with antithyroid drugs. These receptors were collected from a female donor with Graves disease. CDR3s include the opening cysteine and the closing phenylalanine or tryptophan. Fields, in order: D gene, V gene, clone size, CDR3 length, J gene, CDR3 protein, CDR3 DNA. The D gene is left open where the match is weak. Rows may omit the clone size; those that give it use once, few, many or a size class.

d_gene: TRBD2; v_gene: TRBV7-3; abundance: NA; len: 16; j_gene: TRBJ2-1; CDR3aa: CASSLLRREKYNEQFF; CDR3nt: TGTGCCAGCAGCCTACTGCGGCGGGAGAAATACAATGAGCAGTTCTTC
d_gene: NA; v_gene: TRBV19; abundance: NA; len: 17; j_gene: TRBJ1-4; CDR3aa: CASKIGQSWATNEKLFF; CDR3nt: TGTGCCAGTAAGATCGGACAGTCGTGGGCAACTAATGAAAAACTGTTTTTT
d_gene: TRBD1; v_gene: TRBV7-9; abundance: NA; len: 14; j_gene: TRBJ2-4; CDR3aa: CASSTPGQSNIQYF; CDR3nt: TGTGCCAGCAGCACTCCGGGACAGTCAAACATTCAGTACTTC
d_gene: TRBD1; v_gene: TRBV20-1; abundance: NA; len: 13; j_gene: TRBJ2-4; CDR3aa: CSASLGQVDIQYF; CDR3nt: TGCAGTGCTAGTTTGGGACAGGTCGACATTCAGTACTTC
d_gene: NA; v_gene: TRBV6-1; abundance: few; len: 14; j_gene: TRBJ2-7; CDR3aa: CASSDPGLSYEQYF; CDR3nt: TGTGCCAGCAGTGATCCGGGACTCTCCTACGAGCAGTACTTC
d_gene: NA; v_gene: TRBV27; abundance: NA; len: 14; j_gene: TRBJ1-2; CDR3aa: CASKQGPLGYGYTF; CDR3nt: TGTGCCAGCAAGCAAGGGCCCCTCGGCTATGGCTACACCTTC
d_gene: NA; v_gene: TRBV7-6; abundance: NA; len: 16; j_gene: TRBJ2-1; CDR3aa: CASSGNQGLSYNEQFF; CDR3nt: TGTGCCAGCAGCGGAAATCAGGGTCTCTCCTACAATGAGCAGTTCTTC
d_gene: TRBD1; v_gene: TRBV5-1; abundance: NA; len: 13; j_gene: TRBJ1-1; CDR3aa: CASSDNRGLVTFF; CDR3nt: TGCGCCAGCAGCGACAACAGGGGGCTAGTAACTTTCTTT
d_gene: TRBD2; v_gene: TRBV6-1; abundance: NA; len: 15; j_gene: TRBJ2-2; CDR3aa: CASSAGRGGTGELFF; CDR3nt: TGTGCCAGCAGTGCTGGGAGGGGTGGCACCGGGGAGCTGTTTTTT
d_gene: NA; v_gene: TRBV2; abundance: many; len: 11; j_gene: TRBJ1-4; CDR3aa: CASSVRTRLFF; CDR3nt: TGTGCCAGCAGTGTGAGGACCCGACTGTTTTTT
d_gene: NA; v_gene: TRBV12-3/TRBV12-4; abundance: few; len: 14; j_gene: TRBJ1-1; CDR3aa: CVSSLQGGGTEAFF; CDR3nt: TGTGTCAGCAGTCTGCAGGGAGGAGGAACTGAAGCTTTCTTT
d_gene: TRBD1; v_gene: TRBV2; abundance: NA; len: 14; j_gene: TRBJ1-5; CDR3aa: CASSVYRGYQPQHF; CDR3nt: TGTGCCAGCAGTGTTTACAGGGGGTATCAGCCCCAGCATTTT
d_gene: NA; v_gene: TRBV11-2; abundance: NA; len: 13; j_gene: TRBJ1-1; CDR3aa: CASSSDARTEAFF; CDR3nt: TGTGCCAGCAGCTCAGATGCGAGGACTGAAGCTTTCTTT
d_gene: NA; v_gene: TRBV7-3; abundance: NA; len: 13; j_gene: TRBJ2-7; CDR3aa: CASSFDVGHEQYF; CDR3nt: TGTGCCAGCAGCTTTGATGTCGGCCACGAGCAGTACTTC
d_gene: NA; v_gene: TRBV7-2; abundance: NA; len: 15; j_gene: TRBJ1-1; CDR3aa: CASSPRGSLYPEAFF; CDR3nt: TGTGCCAGCAGCCCGCGGGGGAGTTTATACCCTGAAGCTTTCTTT
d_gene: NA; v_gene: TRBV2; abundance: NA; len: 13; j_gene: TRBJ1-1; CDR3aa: CASLIGGNTEAFF; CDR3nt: TGTGCCAGCTTAATTGGGGGGAACACTGAAGCTTTCTTT
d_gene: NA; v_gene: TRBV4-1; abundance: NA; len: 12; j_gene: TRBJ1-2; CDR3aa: CASSQVVGGYTF; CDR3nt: TGCGCCAGCAGCCAAGTCGTAGGCGGCTACACCTTC
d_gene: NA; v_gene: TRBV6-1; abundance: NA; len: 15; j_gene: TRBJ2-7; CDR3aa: CASRLTTGLSYEQYF; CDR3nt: TGTGCCAGCAGGCTTACTACAGGGCTCTCCTACGAGCAGTACTTC
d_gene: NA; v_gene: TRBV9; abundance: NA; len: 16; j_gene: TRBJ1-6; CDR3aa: CASSVGTRSYNSPLHF; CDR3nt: TGTGCCAGCAGCGTTGGCACCCGCTCCTATAATTCACCCCTCCACTTT
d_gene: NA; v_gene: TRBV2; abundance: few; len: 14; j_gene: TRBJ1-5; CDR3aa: CASSESGSDQPQHF; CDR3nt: TGTGCCAGCAGTGAATCGGGGTCCGATCAGCCCCAGCATTTT
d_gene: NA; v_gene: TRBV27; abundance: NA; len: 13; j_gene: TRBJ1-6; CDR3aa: CASSFGPNSPLHF; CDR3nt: TGTGCCAGCAGTTTTGGGCCTAATTCACCCCTCCACTTT
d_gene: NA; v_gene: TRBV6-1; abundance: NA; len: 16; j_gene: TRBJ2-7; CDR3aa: CASVKPRDMGAYEQYF; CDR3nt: TGTGCCAGCGTTAAGCCCCGGGACATGGGCGCCTACGAGCAGTACTTC
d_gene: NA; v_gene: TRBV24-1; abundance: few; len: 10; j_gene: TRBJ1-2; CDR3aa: CATLENGYTF; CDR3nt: TGTGCCACCCTTGAAAATGGCTACACCTTC
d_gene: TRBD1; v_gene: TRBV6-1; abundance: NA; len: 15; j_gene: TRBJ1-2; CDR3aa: CASSGGGQGARGYTF; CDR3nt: TGTGCCAGCAGTGGCGGGGGACAGGGGGCGCGCGGCTACACCTTC
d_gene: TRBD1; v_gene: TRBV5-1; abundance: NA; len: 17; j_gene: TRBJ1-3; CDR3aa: CASSLDPGTAFENTIYF; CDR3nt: TGCGCCAGCAGCTTGGATCCGGGGACAGCATTCGAAAACACCATATATTTT
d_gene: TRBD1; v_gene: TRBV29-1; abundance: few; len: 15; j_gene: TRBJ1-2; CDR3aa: CSVDDGTASNYGYTF; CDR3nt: TGCAGCGTTGATGACGGGACAGCATCTAACTATGGCTACACCTTC
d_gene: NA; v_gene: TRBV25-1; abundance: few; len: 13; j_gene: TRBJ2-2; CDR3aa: CASRDGLTGELFF; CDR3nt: TGTGCCAGCAGAGACGGACTCACCGGGGAGCTGTTTTTT
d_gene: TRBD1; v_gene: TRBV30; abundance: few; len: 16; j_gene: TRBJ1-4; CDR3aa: CAWGRDMGTGSEKLFF; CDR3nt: TGTGCCTGGGGACGGGACATGGGGACAGGGAGTGAAAAACTGTTTTTT
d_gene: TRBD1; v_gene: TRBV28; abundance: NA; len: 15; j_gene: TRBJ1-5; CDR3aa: CASSPLDRAAQPQHF; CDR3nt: TGTGCCAGCAGTCCGCTGGACAGGGCGGCTCAGCCCCAGCATTTT
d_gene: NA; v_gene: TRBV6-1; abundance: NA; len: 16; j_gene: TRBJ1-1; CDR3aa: CASINPRGLMNTEAFF; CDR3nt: TGTGCCAGCATAAACCCCCGGGGCCTTATGAACACTGAAGCTTTCTTT
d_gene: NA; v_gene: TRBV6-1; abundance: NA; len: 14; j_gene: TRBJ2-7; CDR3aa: CASSPGTRRYEQYF; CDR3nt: TGTGCCAGCAGCCCCGGGACCCGGCGCTACGAGCAGTACTTC
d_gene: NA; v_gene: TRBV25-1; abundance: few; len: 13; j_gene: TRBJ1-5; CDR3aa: CASSNTDLTALHF; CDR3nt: TGTGCCAGCAGTAATACGGACCTTACCGCCTTACATTTT
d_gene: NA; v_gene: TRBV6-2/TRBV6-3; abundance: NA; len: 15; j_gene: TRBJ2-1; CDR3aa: CASSPLEGLNNEQFF; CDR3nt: TGTGCCAGCAGCCCACTAGAAGGGCTAAACAATGAGCAGTTCTTC